The TCR beta chain described here comes from a study of read filtering for tumor transcriptome and immune sequencing. This clonotype was counted at least ten times. The library was built from roughly 400 ng RNA with molecular barcoded adaptors for alpha/delta and beta/gamma chains. From the reads, TCRdb called clonotypes with MiXCR, one entry per CDR3 protein. This table holds roughly 68,000 distinct CDR3 sequences, approximately 14% found once. This TCR came from a donor aged 40 or older with multiple myeloma. The sequencing sample was made of a population of CD138-negative cells sorted from bone marrow.

The CDR3 is CASSLSLETQYF. For the CDR3, the DNA is TGCGCCAGCAGCTTGAGTTTGGAGACCCAGTACTTC. The V call is TRBV5-1, the J call TRBJ2-5; D is uncertain. The CDR3 consists of 12 residues. V lost 1 base, J lost 5 bases, and 6 bases lay in between. CDR1 and CDR2 (germline): SGHRS, YFSETQ. The variable domain in full, completed from reference TRBV5-1 and TRBJ2-5, reads KAGVTQTPRYLIKTRGQQVTLSCSPISGHRSVSWYQQTPGQGLQFLFEYFSETQRNKGNFPGRFSGRQFSNSRSEMNVSTLELGDSALYLCASSLSLETQYFGPGTRLLVL.